These 15 T cell receptor beta chains share one sample of origin, sequenced in a study of CD8 T cells in ankylosing spondylitis. Using its own MiXCR run on the 5' RACE reads, TCRdb lists one record per CDR3 protein. The sample holds 400,000 or so distinct CDR3 sequences, more than 25% seen once. General study results and limits: Ankylosing spondylitis blood appeared to be characterized by a TCR beta motif of 8 or 9 highly homologous variants.

Their cognate antigens are unknown. Sequenced sample: blood, either unsorted or a sorted T cell fraction (not recorded which). The receptors stem from a male donor with ankylosing spondylitis.

This clonotype was seen many times. The chain uses TRBV5-1 and TRBJ1-1; D is perhaps TRBD1 (6 bases). The V and J ends lost 5 bases and 7 bases respectively, with 18 bases between them. The CDR3 has 14 residues. The V gene's germline CDR1 is SGHRS and CDR2 YFSETQ. CDR3 in DNA: TGCGCCAGCAGGTTTGAGGGGGAAAGCGGTGAAGCTTTCTTT. This gives the protein CASRFEGESGEAFF.

The chain uses TRBV5-6 and TRBJ2-7; 10 bases match TRBD1. This CDR3 has 15 amino acids. The V and J ends lost 3 bases and 6 bases, in that order; junction bases with no gene match: 9. Germline V gene data show CDR1 as SGHDT and CDR2 as YYEEEE. The CDR3 bases are TGTGCCAGCAGCTGGGGGGACAGGGGAATTGCCGAGCAGTACGTC. The encoded protein is CASSWGDRGIAEQYV.

This clonotype occurred once. J is TRBJ1-1 and V is TRBV7-9; TRBD1 might be the D (5 bases). CDR3 length equals 13 residues. The germline V gene encodes CDR1 SEHNR and CDR2 FQNEAQ (reference sequence). V lost 4 bases, J lost 8 bases, and 14 bases lay in between. CDR3: CASSSTSQGEAFF. The CDR3 DNA is TGTGCCAGCAGCTCAACCTCCCAGGGAGAAGCTTTCTTT.

J is TRBJ1-2 and V is TRBV6-6; the D is unclear. The germline V gene has CDR1 MNHNY and CDR2 SVGAGI (reference sequence). CDR3 length: 12 residues. Trimming took off 6 bases at V and 4 bases at J, with 9 bases between the two ends. CDR3 residues: CASSSITYGYTF. The CDR3 DNA follows: TGTGCCAGCAGCTCGATCACCTATGGCTACACCTTC.

In its sample, this clonotype was seen a few times. This chain uses TRBV5-6 with TRBJ2-5; 7 nucleotides agree with TRBD2. The CDR3 spans 14 residues. Germline CDR1 is SGHDT and CDR2 is YYEEEE. The V and J ends lost 0 bases and 7 bases, in that order; junction bases with no gene match: 6. The CDR3 is CASSLEAGAVTQYF. The CDR3 region has the DNA TGTGCCAGCAGCTTGGAGGCGGGAGCGGTGACCCAGTACTTC.

The chain recombines TRBV24-1 with TRBJ2-1; 7 bases map to TRBD1. This CDR3 comprises 14 residues. Germline CDR1 is KGHDR and CDR2 is SFDVKD. With 5 bases clipped from V and 10 bases from J, the junction kept 10 bases outside the gene matches. The CDR3 coding sequence is TGTGCCACCAGTGCTTCGGACAGGCTGGAGGAGCAGTTCTTC. Amino acids: CATSASDRLEEQFF.

In this sample, this clonotype turned up a few times. V usage is TRBV6-1 and J usage is TRBJ1-3; D is undetermined. This CDR3 spans 13 amino acids. V was shortened by 11 bases and J by 3 bases, with 14 bases between the two germline ends. CDR1 MNHNS and CDR2 SASEGT come from the germline V gene. CDR3 sequence: CASAGSGGNTIYF. The CDR3 nucleotides read TGTGCCTCTGCAGGTTCGGGTGGAAACACCATATATTTT.

The chain links TRBV19 to TRBJ1-1; 8 positions match TRBD1. This CDR3 spans 14 amino acids. J lost 2 bases, V lost 7 bases, and 6 bases had no gene match. Germline V gene lookup returns CDR1 LNHDA and CDR2 SQIVND (reference sequence). CDR3 bases: TGTGCCAGTACCAGGACAGGGCCCAACACTGAAGCTTTCTTT. This encodes CASTRTGPNTEAFF.

This clonotype was detected only a few times. The J gene is TRBJ2-5, the V gene TRBV11-3, with TRBD1 matching over 7 bases. The CDR3 consists of 14 residues. Trimming took 0 bases from V and 4 from J; bases not matched to a gene: 2. The germline V gene encodes CDR1 SGHNT and CDR2 YENEEA. CDR3 bases: TGTGCCAGCAGCTTAGATCCAGGGGGAGAGACCCAGTACTTC. Its translation: CASSLDPGGETQYF. Full variable domain (rest looked up from reference TRBV11-3 and TRBJ2-5): EAGVVQSPRYKIIEKKQPVAFWCNPISGHNTLYWYLQNLGQGPELLIRYENEEAVDDSQLPKDRFSAERLKGVDSTLKIQPAELGDSAVYLCASSLDPGGETQYFGPGTRLLVL.

The sample holds a few counts of this clonotype. V and J are TRBV20-1 and TRBJ2-7; D possibly corresponds to TRBD1 (5 bases). Per the germline V gene, CDR1 is DFQATT and CDR2 is SNEGSKA (reference sequence). Trimming removed 0 bases at V and 4 bases at J, with 16 bases between. The CDR3 is 15 amino acids. CDR3 sequence: CSARDPQGPGYEQYF. In DNA, the CDR3 is TGCAGTGCTAGAGATCCGCAGGGCCCGGGTTACGAGCAGTACTTC.

This clonotype was observed a handful of times. The chain combines TRBV7-7 with TRBJ2-2, with D hard to call. The CDR3 loop spans 14 amino acids. V lost 0 bases and J lost 5, with 7 bases in between. Germline V gives CDR1 SSHAT, CDR2 FNYEAQ (reference sequence). CDR3 loop: CASSLAIETGELFF. As DNA, the CDR3 is TGTGCCAGCAGCTTAGCGATAGAAACCGGGGAGCTGTTTTTT.

As regards this clonotype: The junction departs from the called germline gene at one end, perhaps through a read error. The chain has TRBV12-5 and TRBJ2-6; maybe TRBD1 (6 bases). The CDR3 loop spans 16 amino acids. Germline V gene sequence: CDR1 LGHNT, CDR2 FRNRAP. The CDR3 spells CASGLPWTDGANGLTF. The CDR3 DNA reads as TGTGCTAGTGGTTTGCCGTGGACAGACGGGGCCAACGGCCTGACTTTC. The full variable domain, rest sourced from reference TRBV12-5 and TRBJ2-6, is DARVTQTPRHKVTEMGQEVTMRCQPILGHNTVFWYRQTMMQGLELLAYFRNRAPLDDSGMPKDRFSAEMPDATLATLKIQPSEPRDSAVYFCASGLPWTDGANGLTFGAGSRLTVL.

In this sample, this clonotype turned up a few times. The V gene is TRBV4-2, the J gene TRBJ1-2; D is undetermined. V lost 0 bases to trimming and J lost 7 bases, with 18 bases between them. This CDR3 region has 16 residues. Germline CDR1 is LGHNA and CDR2 is YNFKEQ. The CDR3 protein is CASSQDLGQAAPGYTF. As DNA, the CDR3 is TGTGCCAGCAGCCAAGATCTCGGTCAGGCAGCCCCTGGCTACACCTTC.

This clonotype was recorded many times. The chain uses TRBV14 and TRBJ2-1; D is ambiguous. V was pared by 8 bases and J by 5 bases, with 7 bases between. This CDR3 spans 11 amino acids. In germline, CDR1 is SGHDN, CDR2 FVKESK. This CDR3 is CASYSNNEQFF. Written as DNA, the CDR3 is TGTGCCAGCTACTCAAACAATGAGCAGTTCTTC. Looking up the rest from reference TRBV14 and TRBJ2-1 gives the full variable domain: EAGVTQFPSHSVIEKGQTVTLRCDPISGHDNLYWYRRVMGKEIKFLLHFVKESKQDESGMPNNRFLAERTGGTYSTLKVQPAELEDSGVYFCASYSNNEQFFGPGTRLTVL.

The chain employs TRBV6-1 and TRBJ2-2; D is possibly TRBD1 (6 bases). CDR1 is MNHNS, CDR2 SASEGT, per germline. V lost 7 bases and J 7 bases, leaving 13 bases between the germline ends. CDR3 size: 13 residues. CDR3 sequence reads: CASTPSGDGELFF. The CDR3 DNA is TGTGCCAGCACCCCTTCAGGGGACGGGGAGCTGTTTTTT.